This TCR beta chain was sequenced during a study of shared clonotypes between healthy human individuals. Study information: CD4 naive and memory got three plates each, CD8 naive two, CD8 memory one.

In the source study's methods: Sequence data from immunoSEQ were junction-only and lacked quality scores; consequently, filtering differed. The table came from immunoSEQ multiplex PCR; TCRdb's copy has only in-frame clones and leaves some out. D and trimming were read from the DNA, whereas the V and J calls and clone size are those reported in that table. The sample carries about 1,800,000 clones, about 95% recorded once. Study results and limitations: It was anticipated that sequencing depth would influence how many clonotypes donors shared.

This clone was seen just once. Its antigen is not known. The CDR3 has 17 amino acids. Germline V gene data show CDR1 as SGHAT and CDR2 as FQNNGV. V lost 0 bases to trimming and J lost 5 bases, with 16 bases between them. Naive CD8 populations comprised CD45RO-negative cells positively selected for CCR7, excluding terminally differentiated effector memory CD45RA+ cells. The clonotype was recovered from a man between 18 and 29 years old in good health. V gene TRBV11-2 combines with J gene TRBJ2-2; the D gene is possibly TRBD1 (6 bases). What was sequenced was naive CD8+ T cells sorted from blood. The DNA of the CDR3 is TGTGCCAGCAGCTTAGATTGGGCCGCAGGGGCTACCGGGGAGCTGTTTTTT. Encoded protein: CASSLDWAAGATGELFF. The variable domain in full, completed from reference TRBV11-2 and TRBJ2-2, reads EAGVAQSPRYKIIEKRQSVAFWCNPISGHATLYWYQQILGQGPKLLIQFQNNGVVDDSQLPKDRFSAERLKGVDSTLKIQPAKLEDSAVYLCASSLDWAAGATGELFFGEGSRLTVL.